A selection of T cell receptor beta chains follows, all from one sample in a study of shared clonotypes between healthy human individuals. The table came from immunoSEQ multiplex PCR; TCRdb's copy has only in-frame clones and leaves some out. The top ten hold about 1.7% of the sample, which has 600,000 to 750,000 clones, around 70% seen once. The sample consisted of memory CD4+ T cells sorted from blood. These receptor sequences come from a woman aged 25 to 39 in good health. Each CDR3 is given with its conserved first and last residue. Each record gives: clone size, D gene, V gene, J gene, CDR3 length, CDR3 DNA, CDR3 protein. The D gene is left open where the match is weak. Not all rows give a size; the values are once, few, many and, for expanded clones, a class.

clone size: NA
D gene: TRBD1
V gene: TRBV29-1
J gene: TRBJ2-2
CDR3 length: 12
CDR3 DNA: TGCAGCGTGACAGGGTTCACCGGGGAGCTGTTTTTT
CDR3 protein: CSVTGFTGELFF

clone size: many
D gene: NA
V gene: TRBV20-1
J gene: TRBJ2-1
CDR3 length: 11
CDR3 DNA: TGCAGTGCGTTCCGGGTTGTTGAGCAGTTCTTC
CDR3 protein: CSAFRVVEQFF

clone size: many
D gene: NA
V gene: TRBV19
J gene: TRBJ2-7
CDR3 length: 13
CDR3 DNA: TGTGCCAGTAGTATGCAGGGACGGTACGAGCAGTACTTC
CDR3 protein: CASSMQGRYEQYF

clone size: few
D gene: TRBD1
V gene: TRBV7-9
J gene: TRBJ1-5
CDR3 length: 14
CDR3 DNA: TGTGCCAGCAGCTTAGGCGGACAGGCGAGACCCCAGCATTTT
CDR3 protein: CASSLGGQARPQHF

clone size: NA
D gene: NA
V gene: TRBV6-6
J gene: TRBJ1-4
CDR3 length: 13
CDR3 DNA: TGTGCCAGCAGCGGGACGAGTATAGAGAAACTGTTTTTT
CDR3 protein: CASSGTSIEKLFF

clone size: NA
D gene: NA
V gene: TRBV9
J gene: TRBJ2-2
CDR3 length: 14
CDR3 DNA: TGTGCCAGCAGCCTGAGATCAGCCACCGGGGAGCTGTTTTTT
CDR3 protein: CASSLRSATGELFF

clone size: once
D gene: NA
V gene: TRBV19
J gene: TRBJ1-5
CDR3 length: 15
CDR3 DNA: TGTGCCAGTAGTATAGGGGTGGGTGGCAATCAGCCCCAGCATTTT
CDR3 protein: CASSIGVGGNQPQHF

clone size: NA
D gene: TRBD2
V gene: TRBV30
J gene: TRBJ2-5
CDR3 length: 13
CDR3 DNA: TGTGCCTGGAGCACGGGGGGATGGGAGACCCAGTACTTC
CDR3 protein: CAWSTGGWETQYF

clone size: NA
D gene: TRBD1
V gene: TRBV9
J gene: TRBJ2-2
CDR3 length: 15
CDR3 DNA: TGTGCCAGCAAGAGGACAGGGGGGAACACCGGGGAGCTGTTTTTT
CDR3 protein: CASKRTGGNTGELFF

clone size: many
D gene: TRBD2
V gene: TRBV7-9
J gene: TRBJ2-5
CDR3 length: 16
CDR3 DNA: TGTGCCAGCAGCTCGGGACTAGCGGGAGGGCAAGAGACCCAGTACTTC
CDR3 protein: CASSSGLAGGQETQYF

clone size: NA
D gene: NA
V gene: TRBV28
J gene: TRBJ2-7
CDR3 length: 14
CDR3 DNA: TGTGCCAGCTTCCCGGGGGACTCATCCTACGAGCAGTACTTC
CDR3 protein: CASFPGDSSYEQYF

clone size: NA
D gene: NA
V gene: TRBV7-8
J gene: TRBJ2-7
CDR3 length: 13
CDR3 DNA: TGTGCCAGCAGCTTACCAGACTCCTACGAGCAGTACTTC
CDR3 protein: CASSLPDSYEQYF

clone size: NA
D gene: NA
V gene: TRBV4-2
J gene: TRBJ1-5
CDR3 length: 12
CDR3 DNA: TGTGCCAGCGGTGAGGGAGGCCAGCCCCAGCATTTT
CDR3 protein: CASGEGGQPQHF

clone size: NA
D gene: TRBD1
V gene: TRBV10-2
J gene: TRBJ2-5
CDR3 length: 13
CDR3 DNA: TGCGCCTCGGGAGGACAGGGGCAAGAGACCCAGTACTTC
CDR3 protein: CASGGQGQETQYF

clone size: NA
D gene: NA
V gene: TRBV6-4
J gene: TRBJ2-1
CDR3 length: 14
CDR3 DNA: TGTGCCAGCAGTGCCGGGGACATATACAATGAGCAGTTCTTC
CDR3 protein: CASSAGDIYNEQFF